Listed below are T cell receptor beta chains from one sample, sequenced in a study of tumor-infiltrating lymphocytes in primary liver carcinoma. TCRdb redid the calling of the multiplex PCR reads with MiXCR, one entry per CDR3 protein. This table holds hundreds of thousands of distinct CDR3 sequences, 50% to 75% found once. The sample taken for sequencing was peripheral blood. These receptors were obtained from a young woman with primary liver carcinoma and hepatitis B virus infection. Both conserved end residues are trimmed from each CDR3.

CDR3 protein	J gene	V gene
ASSAGWGSRKTQY	TRBJ2-5	TRBV5-6
ASSLGSTRNNEQF	TRBJ2-1	TRBV12-3/TRBV12-4
ASSHTGGGGDTQY	TRBJ2-3	TRBV6-4
ASSYNQGLTKNIQY	TRBJ2-4	TRBV11-3
ASSYEPTSCGQY	TRBJ2-7	TRBV6-5
TSKPSASFSDTQY	TRBJ2-3	TRBV5-5
ASSQEFSRTGDYEQY	TRBJ2-7	TRBV4-3
ASTRGAGRPYNEQF	TRBJ2-1	TRBV19
ASSRDPTGELF	TRBJ2-2	TRBV10-1
ASSCSSGVYNEQF	TRBJ2-1	TRBV12-3/TRBV12-4
ASSSHSRAGATGNEQF	TRBJ2-1	TRBV6-5
ASSYTASVEQF	TRBJ2-1	TRBV6-5
ASSRIAGGHFLEQY	TRBJ2-7	TRBV6-5
ASSLVLSGAYEQY	TRBJ2-7	TRBV11-1
ASSYSSRSGLAVWGQF	TRBJ2-1	TRBV6-2/TRBV6-3
ASIWAGLTEAF	TRBJ1-1	TRBV12-3/TRBV12-4
ATREGISYEQY	TRBJ2-7	TRBV5-4
ASSFTLRDRQETQY	TRBJ2-5	TRBV5-6
ASSRKATVNTEAF	TRBJ1-1	TRBV6-5
ASSHFLAGTDTQY	TRBJ2-3	TRBV7-9
AGSLAGNTEAF	TRBJ1-1	TRBV11-2
VSSLGRSNYGYT	TRBJ1-2	TRBV11-2
ASRRDMNTEAF	TRBJ1-1	TRBV28
ASGAAGWEQY	TRBJ2-7	TRBV28
AGRNSGTYEQY	TRBJ2-7	TRBV30
VSSRGAGGGYNEQF	TRBJ2-1	TRBV6-5
ASSLARGPSYNEQS	TRBJ2-1	TRBV11-2
SVEGPGYDYT	TRBJ1-2	TRBV29-1
ASSLDNKNIQY	TRBJ2-4	TRBV5-4
ASSPGTRYEQY	TRBJ2-7	TRBV6-2/TRBV6-3
SVLYSGDPYEQY	TRBJ2-7	TRBV29-1
ASRDSGHGGGQF	TRBJ2-1	TRBV7-9
ASSQLSGGYGQY	TRBJ2-7	TRBV4-3
ASTEGNQPQH	TRBJ1-5	TRBV28
ASSLTGAGWETQY	TRBJ2-5	TRBV7-9
ASRPTGRNEQF	TRBJ2-1	TRBV12-3/TRBV12-4
ATFFARNSPLH	TRBJ1-6	TRBV28
ASSLSSAGDQPQH	TRBJ1-5	TRBV7-8
ASTTGGVGTQY	TRBJ2-3	TRBV6-1
ASSPPRLAGGPNLYEQY	TRBJ2-7	TRBV12-3/TRBV12-4
ASSLLNSDTQY	TRBJ2-3	TRBV14
ASSIALTGNEQF	TRBJ2-1	TRBV19
VSSPGYEQF	TRBJ2-1	TRBV11-2
ASSPKTGTNYGYT	TRBJ1-2	TRBV4-3
ASSTIATSGNPNEQF	TRBJ2-1	TRBV28
ASSQGAGVSDEQY	TRBJ2-7	TRBV4-3
ASSERGGANTGELC	TRBJ2-2	TRBV6-1
SVTSGSSYNEQF	TRBJ2-1	TRBV29-1
AGCLLTGRYNEQF	TRBJ2-1	TRBV6-5
ASSLGHSHQPQH	TRBJ1-5	TRBV7-9
ASSFGVAYNEQF	TRBJ2-1	TRBV6-5
ASSEVWRYEQF	TRBJ2-1	TRBV6-1
ASSPRLAPAYEQY	TRBJ2-7	TRBV7-9
AIMAEGHGYT	TRBJ1-2	TRBV10-3
ASSELGGGSYNEQF	TRBJ2-1	TRBV6-1
SATGTSGSTPQY	TRBJ2-5	TRBV29-1
ASSDTAGANLLT	TRBJ2-6	TRBV6-1
ASSLTTSSYNEQF	TRBJ2-1	TRBV5-1
ASSLVLSGYEQY	TRBJ2-7	TRBV7-2